One TCR beta chain is described in this entry. Its specificity is unknown. Other DNA sequences in this specimen translate into the identical CDR3. Profiled with immunoSEQ multiplex PCR; TCRdb holds only in-frame clones, not every one. The sample contains roughly 2.4 million clones, 90% to 97% of which appear only once. The data stem from a study of shared clonotypes between healthy human individuals. The study's findings and limits: Blood was the only sampled material, and tissue repertoires likely differ.

Germline lookup yields CDR1 SGDLS and CDR2 YYNGEE. With V trimmed by 4 bases and J by 2 bases, 3 bases remained unmatched. The CDR3 has 15 amino acids. The receptor's source is a man younger than 30 in good health. Sequencing input: naive CD4+ T cells sorted from blood. Noted subset: CD45RA+ positively selected. The chain has TRBV9 and TRBJ2-5; 12 bases are shared with TRBD2. CDR3 region: CASSSLAGGQETQYF. DNA for the CDR3: TGTGCCAGCAGCTCCCTAGCGGGGGGGCAAGAGACCCAGTACTTC.